The text below deals with one TCR beta chain. CDR1 and CDR2 from the germline V gene are MNHEY and SVGAGI. V lost 0 bases to trimming and J lost 1 base, with 12 bases between them. The CDR3 totals 16 residues. Time point in this sample: recipient sample about 28 days before transplant, after cytoreduction. TCRdb's copy holds only in-frame clones and misses some; the assay was immunoSEQ multiplex PCR. The sample yields over 15,000 clones, 60% to 80% seen once. The entry originates in a study of T cell clonotyping in hematopoietic cell transplantation. Whole-study context: Cytoreduction preceded collection of pretransplant recipient samples.

The TCR was taken from a man aged 55-75 years with acute myeloid leukemia. Some clones in this sample may be carry-over from other donors' samples. This chain links TRBV6-5 with TRBJ1-1; maybe TRBD1 (5 bases). Sample: peripheral blood mononuclear cells, taken before stem cell transplant. DNA of the CDR3: TGTGCCAGCAGTTACTCCTTGACAGAACAGAACACTGAAGCTTTCTTT. It is translated as CASSYSLTEQNTEAFF.